This record concerns one T cell receptor (beta chain) sequence. The data were taken from a study of blood T cell repertoires in COVID-19. CDR1 and CDR2 (germline): MDHEN, SYDVKM. J was trimmed by 10 bases and V by 4 bases; bases with no gene match: 5. This CDR3 spans 12 amino acids. As originally analysed: Amplifying reference gene primers gave estimates of nucleated cell counts. Only in-frame clones appear in the TCRdb table, and some are missing; sequencing was by immunoSEQ multiplex PCR. The V and J calls and clone size come from that table; D and trimming were worked out from the DNA. The sample records about 250,000 clones, about 84% being singletons.

This sequence joins TRBV28 and TRBJ1-1; 8 bases match TRBD1. What was sequenced was peripheral blood. This sequence was found in a woman older than 75 with COVID-19, enrolled during active disease. The CDR3 DNA reads as TGTGCCAGCAGTTGGGACAGGCGCGGAGCTTTCTTT. Amino acid sequence: CASSWDRRGAFF.